The entry below gives a single TCR beta chain sequence along with its context. This receptor's antigen is unknown. Within one base of it there is no much larger clone, and no base qualities were kept. Reading from cysteine to phenylalanine, the CDR3 counts 14 amino acids. Left in the record is the CDR3 DNA by itself, 42 bases read in frame from the first base. The germline V gene (reference sequence) sets CDR1 to SGHKS and CDR2 to YYEKEE. The germline ends are 12 bases apart after V is trimmed by 4 bases and J by 2 bases. The record originates from a study of T cell changes during pregnancy in multiple sclerosis (dated by TCRdb to about 2019). About the full investigation: The study examined how the T cell repertoire changed over the course of pregnancy in women with multiple sclerosis.

Library generation was performed with the immunoSEQ multiplex PCR assay. This immuneACCESS table, as held by TCRdb, lists in-frame sequences with V and J called but not all clones. Of the missing ones, under half trace to an unresolved V gene in checked studies; the others have no known cause. Present in this sample are about 89,000 clones, 94% of which were seen just once. About 1.7% of the sample is in the top ten clones. The sequence joins TRBV5-5 to TRBJ2-5; the D gene remains uncertain. The input for sequencing was peripheral blood, taken after pregnancy. The receptor was isolated from a female donor in good health, enrolled as a control in a pregnancy study. Read as DNA, the sequence is TGTGCCAGCAGCCCCGGGTACCAACAAGAGACCCAGTACTTC. Its amino acids are CASSPGYQQETQYF. The full variable domain, completed from the reference TRBV5-5 and TRBJ2-5 proteins outside the CDR3, reads DAGVTQSPTHLIKTRGQQVTLRCSPISGHKSVSWYQQVLGQGPQFIFQYYEKEERGRGNFPDRFSARQFPNYSSELNVNALLLGDSALYLCASSPGYQQETQYFGPGTRLLVL.